Listed here is a single T cell receptor (beta chain). V was shortened by 4 bases and J by 6 bases, with 7 bases between the two germline ends. The CDR3 totals 12 residues. Germline V gene data show CDR1 as MNHEY and CDR2 as SVGAGI. The data derive from a study of shared clonotypes between healthy human individuals. TCRdb keeps only in-frame clones here, not all; method: immunoSEQ multiplex PCR. Of about 2.2 million clones listed, over 85% are singletons. Positively selected for CCR7, the CD45RO-negative cells used as naive CD8 cells excluded terminally differentiated effector memory CD45RA+ cells. Sequencing was done on a sample of naive CD8+ T cells from PBMCs. The TCR comes from a man between 18 and 29 years old in good health. Some clones in this sample may be carry-over from other donors' samples. The J gene is TRBJ2-1, the V gene TRBV6-5; a possible D gene is TRBD1 (6 bases). Written as DNA, the CDR3 is TGTGCCAGCAGTTCCAGGGGCAATGAGCAGTTCTTC. This translates into CASSSRGNEQFF.